The subject of this entry is one TCR beta chain. Its cognate antigen is unknown. This sample was included in a study of CD4+ T cells in melanoma. Study findings and constraints: Reportedly, melanoma neoantigen-specific CD4+ T cells showed varied differentiation states. CD8+ T cell, macrophage and B cell function reportedly correlated with neoantigen-specific CD4+ T cells.

Here immunoSEQ multiplex PCR was the method, and the copy in TCRdb shows in-frame clones only, minus some. The sample lists around 18,000 clones, about four fifths occurring once. The CDR3 spans 17 residues. The chain couples TRBV1 to TRBJ2-3; the DNA was not compared with TRBD2, the D call given in the table. TRBV1 is flagged as a pseudogene. The source material was cells from a culture (not recorded whether cultured in vitro). The TCR comes from a human donor with melanoma. Written as DNA, the CDR3 is TGCACCAGCAGCCAAGGAACGGGCGGGGGGGCCTTAGATACGCAGTATTTT. Translating it yields CTSSQGTGGGALDTQYF.